Listed below are T cell receptor beta chains from one sample, sequenced in a study of CD8+ T cells in alopecia areata. Libraries were prepared by immunoSEQ multiplex PCR; TCRdb keeps only in-frame clonotypes and omits some of them. This repertoire shows over 250,000 clones, 50% to 75% found once; its top ten account for about 0.93%. The input for sequencing was CD4+ T cells sorted from blood, taken at approximately week 51, from a patient treated with tofacitinib. The receptors stem from a human donor with alopecia areata. Both conserved end residues are trimmed from each CDR3. Some rows have no size entry. The others give once, few or many, or a class for an expanded clone.

abundance	j_gene	v_gene	CDR3aa
.	TRBJ2-7	TRBV9	ASSVGGISNEQY
.	TRBJ2-7	TRBV6-6	ASSSGQGRY
few	TRBJ1-3	TRBV7-6	ASSLEGNLGNTIY
.	TRBJ1-1	TRBV30	AWTRDRNTEAF
.	TRBJ1-6	TRBV30	AWSVRMEGNSPLH
.	TRBJ2-1	TRBV6-1	ASSSSGGYNEQF
few	TRBJ2-1	TRBV29-1	SAVNVHPYNEQF
.	TRBJ2-3	TRBV5-6	ASSRALAALADTQY
.	TRBJ2-7	TRBV4-2	ASSQEGGQEGSYEQY
.	TRBJ2-3	TRBV30	AWSVGRADTQY
once	TRBJ1-2	TRBV9	ASSGVGANYGYT
.	TRBJ2-1	TRBV29-1	STQGKYEQF
.	TRBJ2-1	TRBV4-1	ASSQVRYNEQF
few	TRBJ2-2	TRBV29-1	SVRGQGKDTGELF
.	TRBJ2-5	TRBV5-1	ASTTGQETQY
.	TRBJ2-3	TRBV27	ASKSVGRPTDTQY
once	TRBJ2-1	TRBV15	ATSREVLVVNEQF
.	TRBJ2-5	TRBV7-2	ASSFPGGLIQETQY
few	TRBJ2-3	TRBV6-5	ASSRAGGPSDTQY
.	TRBJ2-1	TRBV29-1	SVGRGGNNEQF
many	TRBJ2-4	TRBV7-9	ASSLLERVDIQY
few	TRBJ1-4	TRBV4-3	ASSRGGSNEKLF
.	TRBJ2-3	TRBV30	AWSVLRTDTQY
.	TRBJ1-6	TRBV25-1	ASKQEIGTPLH
once	TRBJ2-2	TRBV15	ATSRNLGEGAGELF
few	TRBJ2-4	TRBV4-1	ASSQIADGNIQY
few	TRBJ1-2	TRBV29-1	SVTTGAGAYGYT
.	TRBJ2-7	TRBV30	AWTQNSGREQY
.	TRBJ1-5	TRBV30	AWSVVASDQPQH
.	TRBJ1-6	TRBV11-2	ASSPREVWDSPLH
once	TRBJ2-2	TRBV5-6	ASSLRSTGELF
.	TRBJ2-4	TRBV29-1	SVEDRSGQGKAKNIQY
.	TRBJ1-1	TRBV5-7	ASSLNTGKPNTEAF
.	TRBJ2-3	TRBV14	ASSYSNTQY
.	TRBJ1-5	TRBV29-1	SVRDGGGNQPQH
.	TRBJ1-1	TRBV29-1	SVVRDGTEAF
.	TRBJ2-6	TRBV2	ASSVAGFGANVLT
few	TRBJ2-2	TRBV7-9	ASSPWQVNTGELF
once	TRBJ2-2	TRBV6-5	ASSRRTGLGGELF
once	TRBJ1-4	TRBV30	AWSTPGGMNEKLF
few	TRBJ2-4	TRBV4-3	ASSQDVGGRLAKNIQY
.	TRBJ1-2	TRBV7-9	ASSSGGGLDGYT
.	TRBJ2-1	TRBV6-5	ASTAAYGSYNEQF
.	TRBJ2-2	TRBV4-2	ASSQASTNTGELF
.	TRBJ2-1	TRBV4-3	ASSPTSGGYNEQF
.	TRBJ1-1	TRBV25-1	ASSELGAEAF
.	TRBJ1-2	TRBV27	ASSTNRGINYGYT
.	TRBJ1-6	TRBV29-1	SVLTGWGSPLH
few	TRBJ1-1	TRBV29-1	SVGKGTEAF
.	TRBJ2-3	TRBV30	ARGEEGPDTQY
.	TRBJ2-3	TRBV30	AWSVFRDTQY
.	TRBJ2-5	TRBV30	ASNTGAQETQY